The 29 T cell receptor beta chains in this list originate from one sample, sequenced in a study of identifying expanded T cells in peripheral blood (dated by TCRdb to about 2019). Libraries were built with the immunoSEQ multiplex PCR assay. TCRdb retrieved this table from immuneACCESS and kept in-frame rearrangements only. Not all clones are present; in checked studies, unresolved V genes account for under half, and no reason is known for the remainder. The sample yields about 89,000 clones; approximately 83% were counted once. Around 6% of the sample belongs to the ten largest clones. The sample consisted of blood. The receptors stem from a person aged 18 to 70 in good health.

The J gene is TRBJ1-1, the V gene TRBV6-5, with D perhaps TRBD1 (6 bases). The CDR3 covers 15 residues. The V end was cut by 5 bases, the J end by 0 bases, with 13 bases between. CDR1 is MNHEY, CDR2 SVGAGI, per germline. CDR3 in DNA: TGTGCCAGCAGTCAAGATCAGGGGATGAACACTGAAGCTTTCTTT. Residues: CASSQDQGMNTEAFF.

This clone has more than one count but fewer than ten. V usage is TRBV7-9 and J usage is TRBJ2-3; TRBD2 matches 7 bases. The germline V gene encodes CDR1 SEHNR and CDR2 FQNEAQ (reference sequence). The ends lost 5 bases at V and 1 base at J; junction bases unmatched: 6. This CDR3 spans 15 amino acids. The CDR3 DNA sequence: TGTGCCAGCAGCACACGGGGGGAAGGCACAGATACGCAGTATTTT. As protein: CASSTRGEGTDTQYF.

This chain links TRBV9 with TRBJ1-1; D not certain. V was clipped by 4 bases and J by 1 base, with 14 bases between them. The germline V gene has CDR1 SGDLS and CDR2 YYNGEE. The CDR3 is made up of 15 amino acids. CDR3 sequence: CASSPRAGKNTEAFF. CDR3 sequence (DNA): TGTGCCAGCAGCCCCCGGGCAGGAAAGAACACTGAAGCTTTCTTT. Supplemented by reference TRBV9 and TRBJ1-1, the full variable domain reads DSGVTQTPKHLITATGQRVTLRCSPRSGDLSVYWYQQSLDQGLQFLIQYYNGEERAKGNILERFSAQQFPDLHSELNLSSLELGDSALYFCASSPRAGKNTEAFFGQGTRLTVV.

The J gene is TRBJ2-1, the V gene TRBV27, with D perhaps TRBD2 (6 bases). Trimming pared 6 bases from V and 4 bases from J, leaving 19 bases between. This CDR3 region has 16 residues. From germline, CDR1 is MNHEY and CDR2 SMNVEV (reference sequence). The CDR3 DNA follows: TGTGCCAGCAGCGAAAGACCGGCGGGGATTTACAATGAGCAGTTCTTC. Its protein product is CASSERPAGIYNEQFF.

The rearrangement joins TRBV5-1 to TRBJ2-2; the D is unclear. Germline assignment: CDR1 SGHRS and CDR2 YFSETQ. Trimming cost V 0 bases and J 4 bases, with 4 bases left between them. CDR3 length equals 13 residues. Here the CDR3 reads CASSLGPTGELFF. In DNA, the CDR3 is TGCGCCAGCAGCTTGGGGCCCACCGGGGAGCTGTTTTTT.

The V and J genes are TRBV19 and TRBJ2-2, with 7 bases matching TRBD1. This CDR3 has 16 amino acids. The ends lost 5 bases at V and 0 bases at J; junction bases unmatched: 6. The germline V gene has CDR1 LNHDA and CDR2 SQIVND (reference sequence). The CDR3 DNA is TGTGCCAGTAGTCCTAGGGGGCGTCCGAACACCGGGGAGCTGTTTTTT. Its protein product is CASSPRGRPNTGELFF.

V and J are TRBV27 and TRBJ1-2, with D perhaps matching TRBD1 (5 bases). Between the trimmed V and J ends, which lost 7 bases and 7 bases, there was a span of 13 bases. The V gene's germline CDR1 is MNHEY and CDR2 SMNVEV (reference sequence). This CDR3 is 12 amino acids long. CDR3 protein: CASTSGGIGYTF. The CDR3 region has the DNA TGTGCCAGCACTTCGGGGGGGATTGGCTACACCTTC.

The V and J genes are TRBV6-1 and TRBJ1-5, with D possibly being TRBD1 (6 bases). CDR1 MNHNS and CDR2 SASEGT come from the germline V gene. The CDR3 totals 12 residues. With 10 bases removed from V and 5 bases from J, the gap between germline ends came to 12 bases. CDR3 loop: CATTGQDQPQHF. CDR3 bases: TGTGCCACGACAGGACAAGATCAGCCCCAGCATTTT.

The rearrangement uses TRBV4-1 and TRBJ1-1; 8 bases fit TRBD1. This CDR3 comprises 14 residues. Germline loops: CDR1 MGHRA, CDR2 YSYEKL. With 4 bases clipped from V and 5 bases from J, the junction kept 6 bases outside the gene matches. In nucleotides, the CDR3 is TGCGCCAGCAGCCGAGACAGGGGTGGGACTGAAGCTTTCTTT. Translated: CASSRDRGGTEAFF.

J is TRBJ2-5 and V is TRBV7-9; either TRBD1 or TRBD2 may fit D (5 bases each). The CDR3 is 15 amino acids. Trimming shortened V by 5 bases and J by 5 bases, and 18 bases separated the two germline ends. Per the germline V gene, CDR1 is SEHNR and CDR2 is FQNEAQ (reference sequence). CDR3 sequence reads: CASSPEGPSGETQYF. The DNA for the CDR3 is TGTGCCAGCAGCCCTGAGGGTCCATCAGGGGAGACCCAGTACTTC.

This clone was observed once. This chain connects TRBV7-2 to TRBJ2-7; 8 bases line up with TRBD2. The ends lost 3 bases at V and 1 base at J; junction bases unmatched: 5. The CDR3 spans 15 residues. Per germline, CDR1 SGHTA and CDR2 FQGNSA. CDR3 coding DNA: TGTGCCAGCAGCTTCAGCGGGGGTTCTTCCTACGAGCAGTACTTC. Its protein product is CASSFSGGSSYEQYF.

The CDR3: CASSLEGRNTEAFF. Here the CDR3 DNA reads TGTGCCAGCAGTTTAGAGGGGCGGAACACTGAAGCTTTCTTT. The chain is built from TRBV6-6 and TRBJ1-1, with D possibly TRBD1 on 5 matching bases. The ends were cut back, 4 bases at V and 1 base at J, with 10 bases in the middle. CDR1 MNHNY and CDR2 SVGAGI come from the germline V gene (reference sequence). The CDR3 contains 14 residues.

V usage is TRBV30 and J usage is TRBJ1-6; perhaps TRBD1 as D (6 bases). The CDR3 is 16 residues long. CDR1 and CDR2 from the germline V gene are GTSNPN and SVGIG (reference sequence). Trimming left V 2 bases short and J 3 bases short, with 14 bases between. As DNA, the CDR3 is TGTGCCTGGAGTTCCCCATCCAGGGGCTATAATTCACCCCTCCACTTT. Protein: CAWSSPSRGYNSPLHF. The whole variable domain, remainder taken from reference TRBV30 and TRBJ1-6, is SQTIHQWPATLVQPVGSPLSLECTVEGTSNPNLYWYRQAAGRGLQLLFYSVGIGQISSEVPQNLSASRPQDRQFILSSKKLLLSDSGFYLCAWSSPSRGYNSPLHFGNGTRLTVT.

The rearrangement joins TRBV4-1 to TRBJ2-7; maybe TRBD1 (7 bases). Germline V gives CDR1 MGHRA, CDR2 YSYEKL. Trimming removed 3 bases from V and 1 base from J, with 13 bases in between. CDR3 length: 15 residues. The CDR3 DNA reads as TGCGCCAGCAGCCACGCGGGACAGTTTTCCTACGAGCAGTACTTC. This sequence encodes CASSHAGQFSYEQYF.

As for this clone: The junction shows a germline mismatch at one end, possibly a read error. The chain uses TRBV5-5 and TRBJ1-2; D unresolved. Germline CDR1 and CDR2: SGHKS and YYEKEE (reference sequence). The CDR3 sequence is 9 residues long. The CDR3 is CASSQGYTF. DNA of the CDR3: TGCGCCAGCAGCCAAGGCTACACCTTC. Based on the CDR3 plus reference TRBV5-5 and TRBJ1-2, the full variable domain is DAGVTQSPTHLIKTRGQQVTLRCSPISGHKSVSWYQQVLGQGPQFIFQYYEKEERGRGNFPDRFSARQFPNYSSELNVNALLLGDSALYLCASSQGYTFGSGTRLTVV.

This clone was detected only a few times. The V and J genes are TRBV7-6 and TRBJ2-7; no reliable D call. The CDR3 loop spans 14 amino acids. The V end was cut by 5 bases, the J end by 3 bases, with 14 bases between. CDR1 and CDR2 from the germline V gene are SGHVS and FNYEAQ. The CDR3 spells CASSLNSVGYEQYF. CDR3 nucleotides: TGTGCCAGCAGCCTCAATTCGGTAGGCTACGAGCAGTACTTC.

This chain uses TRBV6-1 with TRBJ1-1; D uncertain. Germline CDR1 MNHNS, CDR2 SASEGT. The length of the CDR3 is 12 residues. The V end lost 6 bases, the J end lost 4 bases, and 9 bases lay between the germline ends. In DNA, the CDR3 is TGTGCCAGCAGGGGAGACACCACTGAAGCTTTCTTT. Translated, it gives CASRGDTTEAFF.

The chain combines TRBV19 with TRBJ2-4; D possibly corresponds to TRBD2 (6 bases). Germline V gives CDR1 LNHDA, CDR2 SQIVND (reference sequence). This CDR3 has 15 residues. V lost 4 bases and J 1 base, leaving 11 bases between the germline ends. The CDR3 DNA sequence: TGTGCCAGTAGTAGCGGGGCGGGGGCCAAAAACATTCAGTACTTC. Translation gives CASSSGAGAKNIQYF. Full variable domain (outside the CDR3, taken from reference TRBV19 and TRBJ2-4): DGGITQSPKYLFRKEGQNVTLSCEQNLNHDAMYWYRQDPGQGLRLIYYSQIVNDFQKGDIAEGYSVSREKKESFPLTVTSAQKNPTAFYLCASSSGAGAKNIQYFGAGTRLSVL.

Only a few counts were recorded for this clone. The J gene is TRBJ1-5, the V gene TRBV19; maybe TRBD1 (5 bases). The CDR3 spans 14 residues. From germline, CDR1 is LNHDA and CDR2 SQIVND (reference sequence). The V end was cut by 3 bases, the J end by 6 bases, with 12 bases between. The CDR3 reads CASSITGGGQPQHF. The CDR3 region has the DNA TGTGCCAGTAGTATTACGGGGGGGGGTCAGCCCCAGCATTTT. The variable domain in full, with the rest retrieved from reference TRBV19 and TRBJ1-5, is DGGITQSPKYLFRKEGQNVTLSCEQNLNHDAMYWYRQDPGQGLRLIYYSQIVNDFQKGDIAEGYSVSREKKESFPLTVTSAQKNPTAFYLCASSITGGGQPQHFGDGTRLSIL.

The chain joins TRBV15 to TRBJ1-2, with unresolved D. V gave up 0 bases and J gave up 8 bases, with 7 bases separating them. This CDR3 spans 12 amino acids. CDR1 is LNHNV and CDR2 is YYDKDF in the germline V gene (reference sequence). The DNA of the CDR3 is TGTGCCACCAGCAGAGATGCGGACGGCTACACCTTC. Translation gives CATSRDADGYTF.

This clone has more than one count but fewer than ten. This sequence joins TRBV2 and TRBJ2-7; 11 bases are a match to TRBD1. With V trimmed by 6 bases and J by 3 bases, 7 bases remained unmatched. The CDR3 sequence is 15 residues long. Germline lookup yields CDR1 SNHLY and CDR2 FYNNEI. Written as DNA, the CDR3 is TGTGCCAGCAGGGCCGGGACAGGGGGAGGCTACGAGCAGTACTTC. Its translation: CASRAGTGGGYEQYF. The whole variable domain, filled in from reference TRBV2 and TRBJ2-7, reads EPEVTQTPSHQVTQMGQEVILRCVPISNHLYFYWYRQILGQKVEFLVSFYNNEISEKSEIFDDQFSVERPDGSNFTLKIRSTKLEDSAMYFCASRAGTGGGYEQYFGPGTRLTVT.

The CDR3 protein is CASSIVWGPSGYTF. The CDR3 bases are TGTGCCAGTAGTATAGTGTGGGGGCCCAGTGGCTACACCTTC. The chain employs TRBV19 and TRBJ1-2; D is perhaps TRBD1 (6 bases). Germline V gene sequence: CDR1 LNHDA, CDR2 SQIVND (reference sequence). This CDR3 region has 14 residues. V lost 1 base, J lost 7 bases, and 13 bases lay in between. Looking up the rest from reference TRBV19 and TRBJ1-2 gives the full variable domain: DGGITQSPKYLFRKEGQNVTLSCEQNLNHDAMYWYRQDPGQGLRLIYYSQIVNDFQKGDIAEGYSVSREKKESFPLTVTSAQKNPTAFYLCASSIVWGPSGYTFGSGTRLTVV.

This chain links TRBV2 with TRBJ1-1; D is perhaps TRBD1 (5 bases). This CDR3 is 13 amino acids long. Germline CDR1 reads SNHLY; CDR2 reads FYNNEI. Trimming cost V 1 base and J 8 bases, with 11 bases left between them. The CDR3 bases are TGTGCCAGCAGTGAAGGAGAGGGGATGGAAGCTTTCTTT. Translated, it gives CASSEGEGMEAFF. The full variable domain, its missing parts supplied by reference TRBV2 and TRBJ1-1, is EPEVTQTPSHQVTQMGQEVILRCVPISNHLYFYWYRQILGQKVEFLVSFYNNEISEKSEIFDDQFSVERPDGSNFTLKIRSTKLEDSAMYFCASSEGEGMEAFFGQGTRLTVV.

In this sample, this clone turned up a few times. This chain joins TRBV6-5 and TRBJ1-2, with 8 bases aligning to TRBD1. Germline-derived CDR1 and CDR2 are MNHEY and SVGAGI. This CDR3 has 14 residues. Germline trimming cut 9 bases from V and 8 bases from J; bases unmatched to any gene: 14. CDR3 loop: CASKADRGKGGYTF. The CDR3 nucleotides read TGTGCCAGTAAGGCCGACAGGGGAAAGGGCGGCTACACCTTC.

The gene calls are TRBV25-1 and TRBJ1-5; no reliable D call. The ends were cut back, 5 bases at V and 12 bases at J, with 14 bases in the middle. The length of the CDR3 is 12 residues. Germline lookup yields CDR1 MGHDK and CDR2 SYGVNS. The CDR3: CASSPIGQVQHF. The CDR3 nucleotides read TGTGCCAGCAGTCCTATTGGGCAAGTCCAGCATTTT. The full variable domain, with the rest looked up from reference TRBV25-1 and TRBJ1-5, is EADIYQTPRYLVIGTGKKITLECSQTMGHDKMYWYQQDPGMELHLIHYSYGVNSTEKGDLSSESTVSRIRTEHFPLTLESARPSHTSQYLCASSPIGQVQHFGDGTRLSIL.

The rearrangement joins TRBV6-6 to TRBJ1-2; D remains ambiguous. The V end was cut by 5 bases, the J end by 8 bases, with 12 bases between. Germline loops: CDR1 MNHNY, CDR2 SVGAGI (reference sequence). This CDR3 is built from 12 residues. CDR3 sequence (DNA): TGTGCCAGCAGTCGACCCCAGGAGGGCTACACCTTC. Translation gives CASSRPQEGYTF.

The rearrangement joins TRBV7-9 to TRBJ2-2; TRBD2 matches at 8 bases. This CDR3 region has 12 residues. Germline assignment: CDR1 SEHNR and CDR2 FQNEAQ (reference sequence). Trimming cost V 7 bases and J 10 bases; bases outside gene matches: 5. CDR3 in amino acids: CASKRGREELFF. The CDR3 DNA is TGTGCCAGCAAGCGGGGGAGGGAGGAGCTGTTTTTT.

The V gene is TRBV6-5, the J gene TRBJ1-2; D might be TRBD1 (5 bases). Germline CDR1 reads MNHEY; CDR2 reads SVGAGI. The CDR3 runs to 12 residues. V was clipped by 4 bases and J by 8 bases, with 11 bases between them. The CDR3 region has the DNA TGTGCCAGCAGTTGGGGGGGAGAAGGCTACACCTTC. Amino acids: CASSWGGEGYTF.

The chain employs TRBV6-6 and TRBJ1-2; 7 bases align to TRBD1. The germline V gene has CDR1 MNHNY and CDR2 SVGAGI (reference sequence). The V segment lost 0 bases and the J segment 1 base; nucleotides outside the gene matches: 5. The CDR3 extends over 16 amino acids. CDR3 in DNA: TGTGCCAGCAGTTACTCGTATACAGGGGTTAACTATGGCTACACCTTC. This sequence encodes CASSYSYTGVNYGYTF.